These 29 T cell receptor beta chains were sequenced from one sample in a study of cytomegalovirus exposure and HLA in healthy donors. The PCR contained 60 Vbeta and 13 Jbeta primers. The method was immunoSEQ multiplex PCR; TCRdb's version includes in-frame clones alone and lacks a portion of them. The data hold about 160,000 clones, with just under 80% observed a single time. The sequencing input was PBMCs. The source is a woman aged 45 to 65 in good health and CMV-seronegative.

The chain is built from TRBV11-2 and TRBJ2-5; D is possibly TRBD2 (7 bases). V was cut by 2 bases and J by 5 bases, with 15 bases left in between. Germline loops: CDR1 SGHAT, CDR2 FQNNGV. CDR3 size: 15 residues. DNA for the CDR3: TGTGCCAGCAGCTTAAGGGGGGGGGCTCGGGAGACCCAGTACTTC. Amino acid sequence: CASSLRGGARETQYF.

This rearrangement joins TRBV19 to TRBJ2-1; tentative D call: TRBD1 (6 bases). V lost 8 bases, J lost 2 bases, and 10 bases lay in between. The germline V gene encodes CDR1 LNHDA and CDR2 SQIVND (reference sequence). The CDR3 runs to 13 residues. CDR3 coding DNA: TGTGCCAGTGGTCAGGGGACCTACAATGAGCAGTTCTTC. This codes for CASGQGTYNEQFF.

The J gene is TRBJ1-1, the V gene TRBV7-9; perhaps TRBD1 as D (5 bases). Trimming took off 3 bases at V and 1 base at J, with 9 bases between the two ends. Germline assignment: CDR1 SEHNR and CDR2 FQNEAQ (reference sequence). The CDR3 runs 14 residues. Written as DNA, the CDR3 is TGTGCCAGCAGCTTGGTCGGGGGGAACACTGAAGCTTTCTTT. Its protein product is CASSLVGGNTEAFF.

This clone was picked up one time. Here the CDR3 DNA reads TGTGCCAGCAGCGTAGAAAGCGGGAGTTTCGAGACCCAGTACTTC. This codes for CASSVESGSFETQYF. V usage is TRBV9 and J usage is TRBJ2-5, with TRBD2 matching 8 bases. The CDR3 runs to 15 residues. Unmatched junction bases numbered 6, after V lost 0 bases and J lost 5 bases. Germline V gene data show CDR1 as SGDLS and CDR2 as YYNGEE.

This clone came up a few times. The chain is built from TRBV4-1 and TRBJ1-2, with 11 bases matching TRBD1. Germline CDR1 MGHRA, CDR2 YSYEKL. V gave up 4 bases and J gave up 1 base; unmatched junction bases: 5. The CDR3 contains 16 residues. CDR3 amino acids: CASSPDRGLLNYGYTF. The DNA for the CDR3 is TGCGCCAGCAGCCCGGACAGGGGGCTACTTAACTATGGCTACACCTTC.

Only a few counts were recorded for this clone. The chain links TRBV4-3 to TRBJ1-1; D not certain. Germline V gives CDR1 LGHNA, CDR2 YSLEER. CDR3 length: 17 amino acids. V lost 0 bases and J lost 0, with 14 bases in between. CDR3 coding DNA: TGCGCCAGCAGCCAAGATTACAGCCCTCATATGAACACTGAAGCTTTCTTT. This codes for CASSQDYSPHMNTEAFF.

This chain links TRBV5-8 with TRBJ2-7; 8 nucleotides line up with TRBD1. Germline V gene data show CDR1 as SGHTS and CDR2 as YDEGEE. The CDR3 runs to 13 residues. Germline trimming cut 2 bases from V and 3 bases from J; bases unmatched to any gene: 1. CDR3 protein: CASSFTGGYEQYF. CDR3 bases: TGTGCCAGCAGCTTTACAGGGGGCTACGAGCAGTACTTC.

The V call is TRBV6-5, the J call TRBJ1-4, with TRBD1 as a possible D gene (6 bases). V dropped 6 bases and J dropped 3 bases, with 14 bases sitting between them. Germline CDR1 reads MNHEY; CDR2 reads SVGAGI. The CDR3 is 15 residues long. The CDR3 coding sequence is TGTGCCAGCAGGTTAAACAGGGCGCCTAATGAAAAACTGTTTTTT. Residues: CASRLNRAPNEKLFF.

V gene TRBV28 combines with J gene TRBJ2-7, with TRBD1 matching 9 bases. Germline V gives CDR1 MDHEN, CDR2 SYDVKM. Trimming at V came to 7 bases and at J to 3 bases, leaving 13 bases not matched to a gene. The CDR3 spans 16 residues. The CDR3 bases are TGTGCCAGCACTTCCGACAGGGGGAACTACTACTACGAGCAGTACTTC. Translated, it gives CASTSDRGNYYYEQYF.

The rearrangement uses TRBV14 and TRBJ1-5; the D gene is possibly TRBD1 (6 bases). The CDR3 totals 14 residues. The V end was cut by 1 base, the J end by 7 bases, with 11 bases between. Germline CDR1 SGHDN, CDR2 FVKESK. CDR3 bases: TGTGCCAGCAGCCAAGCAGGGGTACGCCAGCCCCAGCATTTT. Its protein product is CASSQAGVRQPQHF.

This clone was found a few times. This chain connects TRBV7-3 to TRBJ2-6, with a weak D call TRBD1 (7 bases). Germline CDR1 and CDR2: SGHTA and FQGTGA. V lost 5 bases and J lost 1, with 15 bases in between. The CDR3 covers 17 residues. CDR3 coding DNA: TGTGCCAGCAGCCCAGGGGGGAGCCATTCTGGGGCCAACGTCCTGACTTTC. This encodes CASSPGGSHSGANVLTF. Together with reference TRBV7-3 and TRBJ2-6, the CDR3 gives the full variable domain: GAGVSQTPSNKVTEKGKYVELRCDPISGHTALYWYRQSLGQGPEFLIYFQGTGAADDSGLPNDRFFAVRPEGSVSTLKIQRTERGDSAVYLCASSPGGSHSGANVLTFGAGSRLTVL.

V is TRBV27 and J is TRBJ1-5; tentative D call: TRBD1 (6 bases). V was trimmed by 4 bases and J by 5 bases, leaving 27 bases between them. Germline CDR1 is MNHEY and CDR2 is SMNVEV (reference sequence). The length of the CDR3 is 19 residues. CDR3 sequence: CASSWNLGQTPPTYQPQHF. The CDR3 DNA sequence: TGTGCCAGCAGTTGGAATCTAGGACAGACCCCCCCCACTTATCAGCCCCAGCATTTT.

The chain couples TRBV28 to TRBJ2-1; 8 bases line up with TRBD2. The length of the CDR3 is 15 residues. Trimming at V came to 1 base and at J to 9 bases, leaving 8 bases not matched to a gene. Germline assignment: CDR1 MDHEN and CDR2 SYDVKM. This CDR3 reads CASSLYNGGAFEQFF. The CDR3 bases are TGTGCCAGCAGTTTATATAACGGGGGGGCGTTTGAGCAGTTCTTC.

This clone was seen repeatedly, ten times or more. The rearrangement uses TRBV6-1 and TRBJ1-1, with D tentatively TRBD1 (5 bases). Trimming pared 1 base from V and 6 bases from J, leaving 15 bases between. This CDR3 contains 15 residues. From germline, CDR1 is MNHNS and CDR2 SASEGT. This chain's CDR3 is CASSEEMGGWAEAFF. Written as DNA, the CDR3 is TGTGCCAGCAGTGAAGAGATGGGGGGTTGGGCTGAAGCTTTCTTT.

The V gene is TRBV2, the J gene TRBJ2-1, with D tentatively TRBD2 (5 bases). Germline V gives CDR1 SNHLY, CDR2 FYNNEI. The CDR3 covers 12 residues. The ends were cut back, 6 bases at V and 5 bases at J, with 8 bases in the middle. CDR3 in amino acids: CASRGSDNEQFF. The CDR3 region has the DNA TGTGCCAGCAGGGGTAGCGACAATGAGCAGTTCTTC.

This clone was detected a few times. J is TRBJ1-3 and V is TRBV13; D is undetermined. From germline, CDR1 is PRHDT and CDR2 FYEKMQ (reference sequence). This CDR3 region has 16 residues. The V and J ends lost 1 base and 0 bases respectively, with 10 bases between them. The DNA of the CDR3 is TGTGCCAGCAGCTTAGAGGCGGGTTACTCTGGAAACACCATATATTTT. It codes for CASSLEAGYSGNTIYF.

The V and J genes are TRBV13 and TRBJ2-7; D uncertain. CDR1 PRHDT and CDR2 FYEKMQ come from the germline V gene (reference sequence). Trimming stripped 5 bases from V and 4 bases from J, with 12 bases between. This CDR3 comprises 13 residues. The CDR3 DNA follows: TGTGCCAGCAGCCCACCAATGGAGTACGAGCAGTACTTC. This gives the protein CASSPPMEYEQYF.

The chain has TRBV28 and TRBJ1-2; D not certain. With 3 bases removed from V and 2 bases from J, the gap between germline ends came to 13 bases. There are 15 residues in the CDR3. Germline V gene sequence: CDR1 MDHEN, CDR2 SYDVKM. The CDR3 DNA is TGTGCCAGCAGTTTCTACGCCGAGGTCAACTATGGCTACACCTTC. Its protein product is CASSFYAEVNYGYTF.

The chain is built from TRBV7-2 and TRBJ2-4; D may be TRBD1 (6 bases). The CDR3 is 18 amino acids. The ends were cut back, 3 bases at V and 1 base at J, with 19 bases in the middle. Germline CDR1 SGHTA, CDR2 FQGNSA. The CDR3, as DNA: TGTGCCAGCAGCTTCGAGGGGGAAGCGAGGGGGGCCAAAAACATTCAGTACTTC. Protein: CASSFEGEARGAKNIQYF.

This sequence joins TRBV4-3 and TRBJ1-2; D perhaps matches TRBD1 (6 bases). CDR3 length: 14 residues. Germline V gives CDR1 LGHNA, CDR2 YSLEER. Trimming took 4 bases from V and 8 from J, leaving 17 bases between them. The CDR3 spells CASSPSPGGGGYTF. In nucleotides, the CDR3 is TGCGCCAGCAGCCCTTCCCCGGGGGGCGGCGGCTACACCTTC.

This sequence joins TRBV19 and TRBJ2-1; 13 nucleotides match TRBD2. In germline, CDR1 is LNHDA, CDR2 SQIVND (reference sequence). Losses at the gene ends were 4 bases for V and 3 bases for J; bases not matched to a gene: 3. The length of the CDR3 is 16 residues. Here the CDR3 reads CASSKGTSGIYNEQFF. DNA of the CDR3: TGTGCCAGTAGTAAGGGGACTAGCGGGATCTACAATGAGCAGTTCTTC.

CDR3 region: CASSPWGGANTGELFF. The CDR3 DNA sequence: TGTGCCAGCAGCCCCTGGGGGGGGGCTAACACCGGGGAGCTGTTTTTT. The chain combines TRBV7-6 with TRBJ2-2; weak D call: TRBD2 (7 bases). Trimming stripped 5 bases from V and 2 bases from J, with 15 bases between. Per the germline V gene, CDR1 is SGHVS and CDR2 is FNYEAQ. The CDR3 spans 16 residues.

This clone was seen a single time. This chain uses TRBV4-1 with TRBJ1-2, with a possible D match to TRBD1 (5 bases). The V end was cut by 2 bases, the J end by 1 base, with 11 bases between. The CDR3 is 15 residues long. The germline V gene has CDR1 MGHRA and CDR2 YSYEKL. The CDR3 bases are TGCGCCAGCAGCCAAACAGGTCCGCTTAACTATGGCTACACCTTC. This translates into CASSQTGPLNYGYTF.

The V and J genes are TRBV5-1 and TRBJ2-3; no clear D gene. The CDR3 loop spans 12 amino acids. V was trimmed by 2 bases and J by 3 bases, leaving 4 bases between them. Germline assignment: CDR1 SGHRS and CDR2 YFSETQ. CDR3 protein: CASSLATDTQYF. The CDR3 bases are TGCGCCAGCAGCTTAGCAACAGATACGCAGTATTTT.

The chain joins TRBV18 to TRBJ1-4, with 10 positions matching TRBD1. The V gene end was trimmed by 5 bases and the J gene end by 0 bases; junction bases not matched to a gene: 3. Germline V gene data show CDR1 as KGHSH and CDR2 as LQKENI. CDR3 length: 16 amino acids. The CDR3 sequence: CASSTGQGATNEKLFF. Written as DNA, the CDR3 is TGTGCCAGCTCAACCGGACAGGGGGCAACTAATGAAAAACTGTTTTTT. The variable domain in full, with the rest retrieved from reference TRBV18 and TRBJ1-4, is NAGVMQNPRHLVRRRGQEARLRCSPMKGHSHVYWYRQLPEEGLKFMVYLQKENIIDESGMPKERFSAEFPKEGPSILRIQQVVRGDSAAYFCASSTGQGATNEKLFFGSGTQLSVL.

The rearrangement uses TRBV28 and TRBJ2-7, with D perhaps matching TRBD1 (6 bases). Germline V gene sequence: CDR1 MDHEN, CDR2 SYDVKM. Trimming pared 7 bases from V and 3 bases from J, leaving 22 bases between. This CDR3 comprises 16 residues. The CDR3 bases are TGTGCCAGCATCCCTGAATCCCCGACAGGTTTCTACGAGCAGTACTTC. Translating it yields CASIPESPTGFYEQYF.

This clone was counted a few times. The V gene is TRBV7-9, the J gene TRBJ1-1, with no clear D. The CDR3 extends over 10 amino acids. CDR1 is SEHNR, CDR2 FQNEAQ, per germline (reference sequence). Deletions cut 8 bases from V and 3 bases from J, with 4 bases between. The chain's CDR3 is CASEDTEAFF. In nucleotides, the CDR3 is TGTGCCAGCGAGGACACTGAAGCTTTCTTT.

The chain has TRBV2 and TRBJ2-1; possible D gene TRBD1, 6 bases. Germline V gives CDR1 SNHLY, CDR2 FYNNEI. V gave up 4 bases and J gave up 2 bases, with 18 bases separating them. CDR3 length: 17 amino acids. The CDR3 protein is CASSARDTLSAYNEQFF. CDR3 nucleotide sequence: TGTGCCAGCAGTGCCCGGGACACTTTAAGCGCCTACAATGAGCAGTTCTTC.

This chain uses TRBV10-1 with TRBJ2-2; no definite D call. Deletions cut 3 bases from V and 0 bases from J, with 14 bases between. This CDR3 has 17 amino acids. Germline values: CDR1 WNHNN, CDR2 SYGVQD (reference sequence). The CDR3 sequence: CASSESPGHSNTGELFF. For the CDR3, the DNA is TGCGCCAGCAGTGAATCCCCAGGCCACTCGAACACCGGGGAGCTGTTTTTT.